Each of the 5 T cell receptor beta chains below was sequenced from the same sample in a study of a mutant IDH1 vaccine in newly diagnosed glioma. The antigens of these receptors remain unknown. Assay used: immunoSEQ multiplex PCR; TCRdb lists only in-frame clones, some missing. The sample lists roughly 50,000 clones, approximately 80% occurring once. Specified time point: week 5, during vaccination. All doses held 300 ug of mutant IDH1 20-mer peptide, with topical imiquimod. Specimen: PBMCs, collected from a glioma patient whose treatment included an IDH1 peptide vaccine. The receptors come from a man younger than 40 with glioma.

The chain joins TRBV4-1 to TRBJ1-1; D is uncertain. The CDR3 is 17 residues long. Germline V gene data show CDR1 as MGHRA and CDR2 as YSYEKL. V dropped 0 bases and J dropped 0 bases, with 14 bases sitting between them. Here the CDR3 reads CASSQDSGTVMNTEAFF. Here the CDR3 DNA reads TGCGCCAGCAGCCAAGATAGTGGCACCGTCATGAACACTGAAGCTTTCTTT.

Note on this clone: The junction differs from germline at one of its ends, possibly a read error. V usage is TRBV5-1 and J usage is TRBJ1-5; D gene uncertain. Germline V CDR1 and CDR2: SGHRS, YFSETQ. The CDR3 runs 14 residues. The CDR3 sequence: CASRLEGPNQPQHF. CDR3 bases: TGCGCCAGCAGATTGGAGGGCCCCAATCAGCCCCAGCATTTT.

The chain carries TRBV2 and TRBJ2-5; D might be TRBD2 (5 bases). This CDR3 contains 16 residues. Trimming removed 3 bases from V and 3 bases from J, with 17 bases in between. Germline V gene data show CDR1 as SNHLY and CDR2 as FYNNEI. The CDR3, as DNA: TGTGCCAGCAGTGATGAAGTGGGAGCAACGAAAGAGACCCAGTACTTC. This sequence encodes CASSDEVGATKETQYF.

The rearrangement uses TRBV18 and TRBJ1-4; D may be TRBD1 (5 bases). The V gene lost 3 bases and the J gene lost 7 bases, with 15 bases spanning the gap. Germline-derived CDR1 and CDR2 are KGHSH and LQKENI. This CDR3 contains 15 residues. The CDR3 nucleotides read TGTGCCAGCTCACCCACCCCCGGGGGGGGTGAAAAACTGTTTTTT. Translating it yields CASSPTPGGGEKLFF.

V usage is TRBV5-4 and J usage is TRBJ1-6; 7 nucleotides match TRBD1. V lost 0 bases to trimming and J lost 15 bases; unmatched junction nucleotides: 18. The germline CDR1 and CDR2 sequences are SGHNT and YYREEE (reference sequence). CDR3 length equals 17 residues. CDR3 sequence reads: CASSLGKTGIPNSGLHF. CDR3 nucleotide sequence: TGTGCCAGCAGCTTGGGCAAGACAGGGATCCCAAATTCCGGCCTCCACTTT.